This T cell receptor beta chain was identified during a study of STAT5B mutations in CD4+ large granular lymphocyte leukemia. Sequencing was at survey level. The table came from immunoSEQ multiplex PCR; TCRdb's copy has only in-frame clones and leaves some out. Of some 38,000 clones listed, about four fifths are singletons. This CDR3 has 15 amino acids. Germline CDR1 reads PRHDT; CDR2 reads FYEKMQ (reference sequence). The ends were cut back, 8 bases at V and 2 bases at J, with 18 bases in the middle. General study findings and limits: 8/27 top patient clones versus 2/35 control clones were TRBV06-family. Without putative leukemic clones, patient CD4-sorted repertoires remained more clonal than healthy CD4+ repertoires. No patients shared main leukemic clonotypes, though roughly 27% appeared at low frequency elsewhere.

This clone has a handful of counts. Antigen: not known. Sequenced: CD4+ T cells from blood buffy coats. The rearrangement links TRBV13 to TRBJ1-2; a weak D match, TRBD1 (5 bases). This TCR came from a human donor in good health. The CDR3 DNA is TGTGCCAGCCGCCGAACGGGACGTTCAAACTATGGCTACACCTTC. It yields the protein CASRRTGRSNYGYTF.